This entry lists 23 T cell receptor beta chains sequenced from one sample in a study of shared clonotypes between healthy human individuals. TCRdb keeps only in-frame clones here, not all; method: immunoSEQ multiplex PCR. The sample has roughly 2 million clones, roughly 94% seen once; the top ten hold around 1.1%. It was CD45RO-negative cells, positively selected for CCR7, that made up naive CD8 cells, with terminally differentiated effector memory CD45RA+ cells excluded. Sequenced material: naive CD8+ T cells sorted from blood. These receptors originate from a young man in good health.

This clone was observed once. V usage is TRBV29-1 and J usage is TRBJ2-2, with 7 bases that match TRBD1. In germline, CDR1 is SQVTM, CDR2 ANQGSEA. V was clipped by 4 bases and J by 0 bases; unmatched bases: 5. This CDR3 has 15 residues. In nucleotides, the CDR3 is TGCAGCGTTGTGGCCCAGGGGGCGAACACCGGGGAGCTGTTTTTT. This sequence encodes CSVVAQGANTGELFF.

The chain couples TRBV5-1 to TRBJ1-4; D remains unclear. The CDR3 covers 14 residues. The germline V and J ends were trimmed by 2 bases and 0 bases, with 5 bases remaining between them. Looked up from germline, CDR1 is SGHRS and CDR2 is YFSETQ. The CDR3 loop reads CASSFRPTNEKLFF. The CDR3 coding sequence is TGCGCCAGCAGCTTCCGTCCAACTAATGAAAAACTGTTTTTT.

The CDR3 coding sequence is TGTGCCAGCAGCCGGAGAGGACAGGGCCTTAGCAATCAGCCCCAGCATTTT. Amino acid sequence: CASSRRGQGLSNQPQHF. This chain connects TRBV13 to TRBJ1-5; 8 bases agree with TRBD1. Germline CDR1 PRHDT, CDR2 FYEKMQ (reference sequence). CDR3 length: 17 residues. The trim removed 5 bases at V and 0 bases at J, leaving 9 bases unmatched.

The V and J genes are TRBV5-6 and TRBJ2-7; no clear D gene. The CDR3 is made up of 15 amino acids. CDR1 is SGHDT and CDR2 is YYEEEE in the germline V gene. Trimming took off 4 bases at V and 3 bases at J, with 17 bases between the two ends. The CDR3 reads CASSPAVDTSYEQYF. CDR3 nucleotides: TGTGCCAGCAGCCCCGCGGTCGACACGAGCTACGAGCAGTACTTC.

This clone was recorded a few times. The chain's CDR3 is CASSFTGDEVPQHF. The CDR3 bases are TGTGCCAGCTCATTCACAGGGGATGAGGTGCCCCAGCATTTT. The chain couples TRBV18 to TRBJ1-5, with TRBD1 identical over 7 bases. There are 14 residues in the CDR3. With V trimmed by 5 bases and J by 9 bases, 10 bases remained unmatched. The V gene's germline CDR1 is KGHSH and CDR2 LQKENI.

The chain has TRBV21-1 and TRBJ2-7; the table's D call TRBD1 went unverified against the DNA. TRBV21-1 is annotated as a pseudogene. CDR3 length: 14 residues. The CDR3, as DNA: TGTGCCAGCAGCAGCCGGGACAGACTGTACGAGCAGTACTTC. Encoded protein: CASSSRDRLYEQYF.

V is TRBV6-5 and J is TRBJ1-6, with unresolved D. Germline V gene lookup returns CDR1 MNHEY and CDR2 SVGAGI. The CDR3 consists of 13 residues. Trimming removed 2 bases at V and 10 bases at J, with 9 bases between. The chain's CDR3 is CASSYDMRSPLHF. The DNA for the CDR3 is TGTGCCAGCAGTTACGACATGCGGTCACCCCTCCACTTT.

About this clone itself: The junction departs from the called germline gene at one end, perhaps through a read error. The CDR3 spells CASSYWTSGPYGEQFF. The CDR3 coding sequence is TGTGCCAGCAGCTACTGGACTAGCGGTCCCTACGGTGAGCAGTTCTTC. V usage is TRBV6-5 and J usage is TRBJ2-1; 10 bases line up with TRBD2. Germline V gene sequence: CDR1 MNHEY, CDR2 SVGAGI. This CDR3 has 16 amino acids.

V and J are TRBV13 and TRBJ1-2; D not certain. Germline loops: CDR1 PRHDT, CDR2 FYEKMQ (reference sequence). The CDR3 spans 18 residues. The V gene lost 5 bases and the J gene lost 8 bases, with 30 bases spanning the gap. CDR3 DNA sequence: TGTGCCAGCAGCCCCACCCGGGTCTTCGGTCTGGGGTACGGGGGCTACACCTTC. As protein: CASSPTRVFGLGYGGYTF.

The chain employs TRBV19 and TRBJ2-7; possibly TRBD1 for D (6 bases). V was cut by 5 bases and J by 0 bases, with 23 bases left in between. CDR3 length: 18 amino acids. CDR1 and CDR2 from the germline V gene are LNHDA and SQIVND (reference sequence). In nucleotides, the CDR3 is TGTGCCAGTAGTTACCGGGACACCGAAAAGAATCCCTCCTACGAGCAGTACTTC. Its translation is CASSYRDTEKNPSYEQYF.

On this clone: Other DNA variants within this sample encode the same CDR3. The rearrangement uses TRBV4-3 and TRBJ1-5; D not resolved. The V gene's germline CDR1 is LGHNA and CDR2 YSLEER. V dropped 1 base and J dropped 7 bases, with 11 bases sitting between them. The CDR3 sequence is 14 residues long. As DNA, the CDR3 is TGCGCCAGCAGCCAAGTGGAGGGTAACCAGCCCCAGCATTTT. Its translation is CASSQVEGNQPQHF.

The rearrangement links TRBV7-9 to TRBJ1-1, with D unclear. Germline values: CDR1 SEHNR, CDR2 FQNEAQ (reference sequence). Trimming pared 6 bases from V and 1 base from J, leaving 15 bases between. The CDR3 is 15 amino acids. Here the CDR3 reads CASSHVSGGNTEAFF. In nucleotides, the CDR3 is TGTGCCAGCAGTCATGTCAGTGGTGGGAACACTGAAGCTTTCTTT.

The chain couples TRBV10-1 to TRBJ1-4, with a tentative D call TRBD1 (5 bases). Germline CDR1 and CDR2: WNHNN and SYGVQD (reference sequence). Trimming left V 0 bases short and J 6 bases short, with 14 bases between. This CDR3 comprises 16 residues. DNA of the CDR3: TGCGCCAGCAGTGAGTCCGACGGGGGAATTCATGAAAAACTGTTTTTT. Encoded protein: CASSESDGGIHEKLFF.

V usage is TRBV11-2 and J usage is TRBJ2-5; D unresolved. The germline gives CDR1 SGHAT, CDR2 FQNNGV. V lost 3 bases and J 0 bases, leaving 8 bases between the germline ends. The CDR3 sequence is 14 residues long. The CDR3 reads CASSFGGNQETQYF. The DNA for the CDR3 is TGTGCCAGCAGCTTCGGCGGCAACCAAGAGACCCAGTACTTC. Based on the CDR3 plus reference TRBV11-2 and TRBJ2-5, the full variable domain is EAGVAQSPRYKIIEKRQSVAFWCNPISGHATLYWYQQILGQGPKLLIQFQNNGVVDDSQLPKDRFSAERLKGVDSTLKIQPAKLEDSAVYLCASSFGGNQETQYFGPGTRLLVL.

The chain couples TRBV19 to TRBJ2-1; 7 bases match TRBD1. Trimming cost V 3 bases and J 2 bases; bases outside gene matches: 7. Germline loops: CDR1 LNHDA, CDR2 SQIVND (reference sequence). CDR3 length: 16 residues. The CDR3 loop reads CASSMVPGTAYNEQFF. CDR3 sequence (DNA): TGTGCCAGTAGTATGGTCCCCGGGACAGCCTACAATGAGCAGTTCTTC.

The gene calls are TRBV14 and TRBJ2-3, with D unclear. Germline V gives CDR1 SGHDN, CDR2 FVKESK. The CDR3 runs 11 residues. V shed 7 bases and J shed 5 bases, with 7 bases lying between them. CDR3 protein: CASKSGDTQYF. CDR3 nucleotides: TGTGCCAGCAAATCGGGAGATACGCAGTATTTT.

V and J are TRBV2 and TRBJ2-3; D not certain. CDR1 is SNHLY, CDR2 FYNNEI, per germline. CDR3 size: 14 residues. V lost 6 bases and J 2 bases, leaving 12 bases between the germline ends. The CDR3 sequence: CASSRDGNTDTQYF. Here the CDR3 DNA reads TGTGCCAGCAGCAGAGACGGTAACACAGATACGCAGTATTTT.

V is TRBV13 and J is TRBJ2-7; maybe TRBD1 (6 bases). Trimming pared 3 bases from V and 0 bases from J, leaving 9 bases between. Germline V gives CDR1 PRHDT, CDR2 FYEKMQ (reference sequence). The CDR3 has 14 amino acids. CDR3 DNA: TGTGCCAGCAGCTTCAGGGGACCCTCCTACGAGCAGTACTTC. Translation gives CASSFRGPSYEQYF. The full variable domain, in which reference TRBV13 and TRBJ2-7 provide the parts outside the CDR3, is AAGVIQSPRHLIKEKRETATLKCYPIPRHDTVYWYQQGPGQDPQFLISFYEKMQSDKGSIPDRFSAQQFSDYHSELNMSSLELGDSALYFCASSFRGPSYEQYFGPGTRLTVT.

This rearrangement joins TRBV11-2 to TRBJ1-5; unclear D gene. CDR3 length equals 13 residues. The V end was cut by 2 bases, the J end by 3 bases, with 5 bases between. CDR1 is SGHAT, CDR2 FQNNGV, per germline. CDR3 DNA: TGTGCCAGCAGCTTATCAGTCAATCAGCCCCAGCATTTT. As protein: CASSLSVNQPQHF.

The chain carries TRBV28 and TRBJ1-6; a weak D match, TRBD1 (6 bases). From germline, CDR1 is MDHEN and CDR2 SYDVKM. The CDR3 extends over 13 amino acids. The V end lost 10 bases, the J end lost 6 bases, and 13 bases lay between the germline ends. CDR3 nucleotide sequence: TGTGCCAACCGGGGGGCCCCTAATTCACCCCTCCACTTT. Translating it yields CANRGAPNSPLHF.

The CDR3, as DNA: TGTGCCAGCAGTGTACCGGGACTAGCCTTCGGGCAGTTCTTC. Protein: CASSVPGLAFGQFF. This chain connects TRBV2 to TRBJ2-1; 9 bases are a match to TRBD2. V shed 4 bases and J 12 bases; nucleotides not matched to a gene: 10. This CDR3 contains 14 residues. CDR1 is SNHLY, CDR2 FYNNEI, per germline.

The chain recombines TRBV20-1 with TRBJ1-2; no clear D. The CDR3 length is 10 residues. Trimming took 4 bases from V and 4 from J, leaving 4 bases between them. CDR1 is DFQATT and CDR2 is SNEGSKA in the germline V gene (reference sequence). The CDR3 sequence is CSANSYGYTF. In DNA, the CDR3 is TGCAGTGCTAACAGCTATGGCTACACCTTC.

The chain is built from TRBV27 and TRBJ2-7; 12 bases align to TRBD2. The germline CDR1 and CDR2 sequences are MNHEY and SMNVEV (reference sequence). V shed 3 bases and J 2 bases; nucleotides not matched to a gene: 5. The CDR3 covers 16 residues. In DNA form, the CDR3 reads TGTGCCAGCAGTTTCCAGCCTAGCGGGAGGGCCTACGAGCAGTACTTC. It specifies CASSFQPSGRAYEQYF.